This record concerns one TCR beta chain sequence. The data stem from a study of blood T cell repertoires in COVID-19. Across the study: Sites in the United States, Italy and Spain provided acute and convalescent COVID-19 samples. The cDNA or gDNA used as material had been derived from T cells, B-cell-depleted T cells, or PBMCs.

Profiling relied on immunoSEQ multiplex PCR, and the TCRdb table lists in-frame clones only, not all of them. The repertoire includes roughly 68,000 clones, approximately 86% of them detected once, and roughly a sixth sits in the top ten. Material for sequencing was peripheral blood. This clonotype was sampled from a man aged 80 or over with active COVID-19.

The CDR3, as DNA: TGTGCCAGCAAGAGGGTTGGGGAGACCCAGTACTTC. Residues: CASKRVGETQYF. The rearrangement links TRBV2 to TRBJ2-5, with D possibly matching TRBD2 (5 bases). V shed 7 bases and J shed 5 bases, with 11 bases lying between them. The CDR3 is 12 residues long. The germline V gene has CDR1 SNHLY and CDR2 FYNNEI.